The clone carrying this TCR beta chain was recorded once. V lost 7 bases and J lost 2, with 15 bases in between. The CDR3 length is 14 residues. Germline-derived CDR1 and CDR2 are SNHLY and FYNNEI. The entry originates in a study of glioma-infiltrating T cells after dendritic cell vaccination. The overall study: Between 2003 and 2012, patients got autologous tumor lysate-pulsed dendritic cell vaccines.

Assay: immunoSEQ multiplex PCR; the TCRdb copy retains only in-frame clones and omits some. The sample carries approximately 67,000 clones, about 86% recorded once. Sequencing used blood, obtained before dendritic cell vaccination. This chain uses TRBV2 with TRBJ2-7; a possible D gene is TRBD2 (6 bases). The source of this sequence is a human donor with glioblastoma. The CDR3 loop reads CASTGSSGAYEQYF. CDR3 sequence (DNA): TGTGCCAGCACCGGGTCCTCGGGGGCCTACGAGCAGTACTTC.